This T cell receptor (beta chain) was obtained from a study of a mutant IDH1 vaccine in newly diagnosed glioma. About the research overall: Patients got their first vaccination 4-6 weeks after radiotherapy alone, or with temozolomide cycles. The treated population exhibited a male proportion of around 62%, a female proportion of roughly 40%, and a mean age of around 40 years. Study results and caveats: A vaccine-induced immune response developed in 90% to 95% of the patients. It seemed that pseudoprogression was not linked to changes in the top peripheral T cell clonotypes.

As concerns this clone: The antigen remains unidentified.

Libraries were prepared by immunoSEQ multiplex PCR; TCRdb keeps only in-frame clonotypes and omits some of them. The sample lists tens of thousands of clones; 81% were seen once. There are 13 residues in the CDR3. Germline V gives CDR1 SGDLS, CDR2 YYNGEE. The ends were cut back, 1 base at V and 1 base at J, with 5 bases in the middle. Time point meaning: week 35, safety follow-up. Every single dose of the vaccine, 300 ug of mutant IDH1 20-mer peptide, came with topical imiquimod. This clonotype originated in a woman aged 40 to 55 with glioma. Some clones in this sample may be carry-over from other donors' samples. Specimen: PBMCs, collected from a glioma patient whose treatment included an IDH1 peptide vaccine. The chain carries TRBV9 and TRBJ1-1, with D unclear. The CDR3 region is CASSVLGNTEAFF. CDR3 nucleotides: TGTGCCAGCAGCGTACTTGGGAACACTGAAGCTTTCTTT.